Below are 21 T cell receptor beta chains sequenced from a single sample in a study of memory B cells and T cells in multiple sclerosis. Separate sequencing covered autoproliferating (CFSE-dim) and non-proliferating (CFSE-high) T cells from stimulus-free culture. Replicate wells were pooled after about seven days of stimulus-free culture of roughly 5x10^7 CFSE-labeled PBMCs. What these receptors recognize is not known. Profiling relied on immunoSEQ multiplex PCR, and the TCRdb table lists in-frame clones only, not all of them. The repertoire holds under 50,000 clones, more than 65% seen once, with 0.9% to 1.3% in the top ten. The sample taken for sequencing was PBMCs from blood kept in culture. The source is a human donor with multiple sclerosis.

The rearrangement uses TRBV9 and TRBJ1-1; D is perhaps TRBD1 (5 bases). CDR1 and CDR2 (germline): SGDLS, YYNGEE. This CDR3 spans 13 amino acids. Deletions cut 0 bases from V and 3 bases from J, with 6 bases between. The CDR3 region has the DNA TGTGCCAGCAGCGTAGGGGGGGACACTGAAGCTTTCTTT. As protein: CASSVGGDTEAFF.

This clone was observed a few times. The rearrangement links TRBV7-3 to TRBJ2-1, with TRBD2 matching 8 bases. The V and J ends lost 2 bases and 7 bases, in that order; junction bases with no gene match: 7. Germline CDR1 is SGHTA and CDR2 is FQGTGA. This CDR3 comprises 15 residues. The CDR3 loop is CASSLQLAGTNEQFF. CDR3 in DNA: TGTGCCAGCAGCTTACAGCTAGCGGGCACTAATGAGCAGTTCTTC.

V usage is TRBV4-3 and J usage is TRBJ1-2; D perhaps matches TRBD1 (6 bases). Trimming removed 1 base at V and 4 bases at J, with 13 bases between. Germline V gene data show CDR1 as LGHNA and CDR2 as YSLEER. The CDR3 is 15 amino acids. DNA for the CDR3: TGCGCCAGCAGCCAAGTACCCAGGGGACTCTATGGCTACACCTTC. It is translated as CASSQVPRGLYGYTF.

This clone was counted once. The chain recombines TRBV30 with TRBJ1-2; D gene uncertain. The length of the CDR3 is 15 residues. Trimming stripped 4 bases from V and 0 bases from J, with 15 bases between. The V gene's germline CDR1 is GTSNPN and CDR2 SVGIG (reference sequence). In DNA form, the CDR3 reads TGTGCCTGGAACGTGGGCATGGGATCTAACTATGGCTACACCTTC. Residues: CAWNVGMGSNYGYTF.

This chain joins TRBV5-4 and TRBJ1-2, with 9 nucleotides matching TRBD1. There are 11 residues in the CDR3. CDR1 SGHNT and CDR2 YYREEE come from the germline V gene (reference sequence). V shed 9 bases, J shed 5 bases, and the junction held 2 bases outside the gene matches. The CDR3 protein is CATGQGYGYTF. CDR3 bases: TGTGCCACGGGACAGGGATATGGCTACACCTTC.

The chain has TRBV10-3 and TRBJ2-1; TRBD1 matches 7 bases. The CDR3 contains 14 residues. The V segment lost 5 bases and the J segment 0 bases; nucleotides outside the gene matches: 1. Germline CDR1 ENHRY, CDR2 SYGVKD. The CDR3 bases are TGTGCCATCAGTCCAGGGGGCTCCTACAATGAGCAGTTCTTC. The encoded protein is CAISPGGSYNEQFF.

This sequence joins TRBV7-9 and TRBJ1-4; D is ambiguous. The CDR3 is 13 residues long. Looked up from germline, CDR1 is SEHNR and CDR2 is FQNEAQ (reference sequence). Trimming pared 0 bases from V and 8 bases from J, leaving 7 bases between. The CDR3 sequence: CASSLAGREKLFF. The CDR3 nucleotides read TGTGCCAGCAGCTTAGCAGGGCGGGAAAAACTGTTTTTT.

The chain combines TRBV29-1 with TRBJ2-2; TRBD2 might be the D (5 bases). The ends were cut back, 0 bases at V and 7 bases at J, with 21 bases in the middle. The CDR3 is 17 amino acids. In germline, CDR1 is SQVTM, CDR2 ANQGSEA. CDR3: CSVEDRRDWAGSGELFF. The CDR3 DNA follows: TGCAGCGTTGAAGATCGACGGGATTGGGCCGGTAGCGGGGAGCTGTTTTTT.

The table lists this clone with a few counts. CDR3 protein: CASSPYRENTGELFF. The CDR3 DNA sequence: TGTGCCAGCTCACCCTACAGGGAAAACACCGGGGAGCTGTTTTTT. This chain uses TRBV18 with TRBJ2-2; tentative D call: TRBD1 (6 bases). V dropped 3 bases and J dropped 2 bases, with 10 bases sitting between them. The CDR3 spans 15 residues. Germline CDR1 and CDR2: KGHSH and LQKENI.

This sequence joins TRBV5-5 and TRBJ2-7, with 7 positions matching TRBD1. The CDR3 is 14 residues long. Germline lookup yields CDR1 SGHKS and CDR2 YYEKEE (reference sequence). Germline trimming cut 1 base from V and 0 bases from J; bases unmatched to any gene: 1. The CDR3 coding sequence is TGTGCCAGCAGCTTGTGGGACAGCTCCTACGAGCAGTACTTC. Translation gives CASSLWDSSYEQYF.

This rearrangement joins TRBV5-3 to TRBJ1-5; no reliable D call. TRBV5-3 is an ORF for which the function is uncertain. V was clipped by 4 bases and J by 9 bases, with 11 bases between them. The CDR3 contains 12 residues. DNA of the CDR3: TGTGCCAGAAGCGCCCTCTTCCGGCCCCAGCATTTT. Encoded protein: CARSALFRPQHF.

This clone was recorded only once. The rearrangement links TRBV2 to TRBJ1-4; no clear D gene. The ends were cut back, 6 bases at V and 0 bases at J, with 11 bases in the middle. Germline CDR1 is SNHLY and CDR2 is FYNNEI. This CDR3 has 15 amino acids. CDR3 nucleotide sequence: TGTGCCAGCAGCCTATCACTTGCAACTAATGAAAAACTGTTTTTT. Amino acid sequence: CASSLSLATNEKLFF.

This chain joins TRBV10-3 and TRBJ2-7; D remains ambiguous. This CDR3 has 12 residues. Deletions cut 4 bases from V and 5 bases from J, with 9 bases between. In germline, CDR1 is ENHRY, CDR2 SYGVKD. The CDR3 bases are TGTGCCATCAGTGTAAGTCTGGACGAGCAGTACTTC. Residues: CAISVSLDEQYF.

The V and J genes are TRBV25-1 and TRBJ1-4, with 8 bases aligning to TRBD1. V trimming: 1 base; J trimming: 8 bases; junction bases outside the gene matches: 6. The CDR3 sequence is 15 residues long. Germline-derived CDR1 and CDR2 are MGHDK and SYGVNS. CDR3 in amino acids: CASSESGTGREKLFF. The CDR3 DNA reads TGTGCCAGCAGTGAATCCGGGACAGGTCGGGAAAAACTGTTTTTT.

A single count supports this clone. J is TRBJ1-1 and V is TRBV7-9; 7 bases line up with TRBD1. V was clipped by 3 bases and J by 3 bases; unmatched bases: 10. This CDR3 region has 16 residues. In germline, CDR1 is SEHNR, CDR2 FQNEAQ (reference sequence). The CDR3 nucleotides are TGTGCCAGCAGCTTTCTCTCAGGGGGAAAGGACACTGAAGCTTTCTTT. Translating it yields CASSFLSGGKDTEAFF.

The genes are TRBV9 and TRBJ1-1, with D tentatively TRBD1 (5 bases). Deletions cut 0 bases from V and 3 bases from J, with 6 bases between. The CDR3 runs 13 residues. The germline CDR1 and CDR2 sequences are SGDLS and YYNGEE. CDR3 nucleotides: TGTGCCAGCAGCGTAGAGGGGTACACTGAAGCTTTCTTT. Translation gives CASSVEGYTEAFF.

The CDR3 here is CASSQVATGGSAYEQYF. Here the CDR3 DNA reads TGCGCCAGCAGCCAAGTCGCGACAGGGGGCTCGGCCTACGAGCAGTACTTC. This chain links TRBV4-3 with TRBJ2-7; 10 positions agree with TRBD1. The ends lost 1 base at V and 2 bases at J; junction bases unmatched: 8. CDR1 is LGHNA, CDR2 YSLEER, per germline. The CDR3 consists of 17 residues.

The V call is TRBV5-5, the J call TRBJ1-6; no clear D. The CDR3 is made up of 12 amino acids. CDR1 is SGHKS and CDR2 is YYEKEE in the germline V gene (reference sequence). V lost 3 bases, J lost 9 bases, and 7 bases lay in between. As DNA, the CDR3 is TGTGCCAGCAGCTCGGACGGTTCACCCCTCCACTTT. Its translation: CASSSDGSPLHF.

The V gene is TRBV7-9, the J gene TRBJ2-1; no reliable D call. CDR1 is SEHNR and CDR2 is FQNEAQ in the germline V gene (reference sequence). V dropped 5 bases and J dropped 9 bases, with 11 bases sitting between them. CDR3 length equals 12 residues. The CDR3 DNA reads as TGTGCCAGCAGCCCCCCCCGGGCTGAGCAGTTCTTC. It encodes CASSPPRAEQFF.

This clone occurred once. The chain carries TRBV30 and TRBJ1-6; D gene ambiguous. The CDR3 consists of 17 residues. Germline V gives CDR1 GTSNPN, CDR2 SVGIG (reference sequence). V was cut by 0 bases and J by 6 bases, with 18 bases left in between. The DNA for the CDR3 is TGTGCCTGGAGTGTAATAGACCTGAGACGGACTAATTCACCCCTCCACTTT. Its translation is CAWSVIDLRRTNSPLHF.

This clone was seen more than once but under ten times. The genes are TRBV29-1 and TRBJ2-1; weak D call: TRBD1 (7 bases). This CDR3 has 12 amino acids. Looked up from germline, CDR1 is SQVTM and CDR2 is ANQGSEA. V lost 7 bases and J 7 bases, leaving 14 bases between the germline ends. The CDR3 DNA reads as TGCAGCGCCCCAGGGGGGTTGAATGAGCAGTTCTTC. Its protein is CSAPGGLNEQFF.